This T cell receptor beta chain derives from a study of blood T cell repertoires in COVID-19 (dated by TCRdb to the early 2020s). For the wider study: Samples covering the acute and convalescent phases of COVID-19 were provided by collaborators in the United States, Italy and Spain. The samples were drawn from the first 160 participants of the ongoing ImmuneRACE study and from under 1,500 subjects provided by 6 global collaborators. The prospective study material was composed of cDNA or gDNA derived from T cells, B-cell-depleted T cells, or PBMCs. Nearly every sample came with metadata listing a de-identified subject ID, COVID-19 status, age in years and sex. The dataset comprised deeply sampled blood TCRbeta repertoires from subjects exposed to, actively infected with, or recovered from COVID-19. The repertoires were released in a freely available public database meant as a resource for research on the immune response to SARS-CoV-2. Where available, HLA class I and class II types were obtained from metadata supplied by the sample provider rather than from assay-based typing. Findings and caveats that apply to the study as a whole: How much clinical and demographic metadata was included differed by source and by participant, and the metadata was provided uncurated.

The immunoSEQ Assay, a bias-controlled multiplex PCR, was used to amplify TCRbeta CDR3 regions from genomic DNA. The source study handled its data this way. Nucleated cell counts per sample were estimated from amplification of reference gene primers within the assay. Sequence reads were collapsed and filtered to measure the absolute abundance of every unique TCRbeta CDR3 rearrangement. For each sample, productive Simpson clonality was calculated as the square root of Simpson's diversity index over productive rearrangements. As stored in TCRdb, this immuneACCESS dataset retains in-frame rearrangements with V and J assigned. A fraction of the clones does not appear; measured against another copy, unresolved V genes explain less than half of the discrepancy, and the remainder lacks a known reason. The V and J calls and clone size come from that table; D and trimming were worked out from the DNA. The sample data list 130,000 to 150,000 clones, and 80% to 90% of these were observed just once. Clones ranked in the top ten supply 10% of the sample.

Looking up the germline V gene (reference sequence) yields CDR1 GTSNPN and CDR2 SVGIG. Trimming at the junction amounts to 1 base on V and 8 bases on J, and the germline ends lie 11 bases apart. The CDR3 runs 12 amino acids, cysteine and phenylalanine included. The CDR3 DNA has 36 bases and is translated from base 1. Whole blood was collected in K2EDTA tubes by collaborating institutions according to the institutions' own protocols. For TCRbeta analysis, collaborators shipped samples as frozen whole blood, isolated PBMCs, or DNA extracted from either of those sample types. As regards this clone: The antigen it binds to is not known. It has no much larger one-base neighbor in the sample; base qualities were not kept.

The chain is encoded by TRBV30 joined to TRBJ1-2; no D gene call is confident. This clonotype was obtained from a man between 60 and 75 years old with active or convalescent COVID-19. The material sequenced was peripheral blood. The CDR3: CAWSDGPEGYTF. The DNA is TGTGCCTGGAGTGATGGCCCGGAGGGCTACACCTTC.